This T cell receptor (beta chain) was sequenced for a study of response to subunit inactivated influenza vaccine. Concerning this clonotype: What it recognizes is unknown.

TCRdb used MiXCR to reprocess the RT-PCR reads, holding one entry per CDR3 protein. The sample consists of fewer than 800,000 distinct CDR3 sequences, approximately 15% of them appearing once. Regarding the study as a whole: Every seasonal influenza vaccination brings in few new T cells, the authors suggested.

The CDR3 consists of 11 residues. V lost 7 bases and J 15 bases, leaving 16 bases between the germline ends. Germline-derived CDR1 and CDR2 are SNHLY and FYNNEI. The chain carries TRBV2 and TRBJ2-1, with D possibly being TRBD1 (5 bases). The sample here was PBMCs from blood, taken approximately 13 days after vaccination. The source is a man in his fifties or sixties who received an inactivated influenza vaccine. The CDR3 DNA reads as TGTGCCAGCACCACAGGCGAGGATTTGTTCTTC. This sequence encodes CASTTGEDLFF. Based on the CDR3 plus reference TRBV2 and TRBJ2-1, the full variable domain is EPEVTQTPSHQVTQMGQEVILRCVPISNHLYFYWYRQILGQKVEFLVSFYNNEISEKSEIFDDQFSVERPDGSNFTLKIRSTKLEDSAMYFCASTTGEDLFFGPGTRLTVL.